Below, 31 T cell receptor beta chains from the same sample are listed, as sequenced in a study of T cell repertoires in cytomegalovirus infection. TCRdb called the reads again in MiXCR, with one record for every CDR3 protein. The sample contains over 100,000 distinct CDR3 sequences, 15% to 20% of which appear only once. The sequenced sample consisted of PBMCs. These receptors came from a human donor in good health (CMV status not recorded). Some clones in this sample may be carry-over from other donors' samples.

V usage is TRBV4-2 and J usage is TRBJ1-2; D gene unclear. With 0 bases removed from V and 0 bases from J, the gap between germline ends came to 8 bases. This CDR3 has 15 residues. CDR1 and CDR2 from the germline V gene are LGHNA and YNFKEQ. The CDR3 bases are TGTGCCAGCAGCCAAGATATAGCAGCTAACTATGGCTACACCTTC. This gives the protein CASSQDIAANYGYTF.

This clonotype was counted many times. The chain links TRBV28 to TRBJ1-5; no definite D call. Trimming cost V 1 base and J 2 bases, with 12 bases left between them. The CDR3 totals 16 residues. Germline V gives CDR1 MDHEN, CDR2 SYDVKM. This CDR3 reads CASSLSQAGGNQPQHF. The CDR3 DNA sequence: TGTGCCAGCAGTTTATCCCAGGCCGGGGGCAATCAGCCCCAGCATTTT.

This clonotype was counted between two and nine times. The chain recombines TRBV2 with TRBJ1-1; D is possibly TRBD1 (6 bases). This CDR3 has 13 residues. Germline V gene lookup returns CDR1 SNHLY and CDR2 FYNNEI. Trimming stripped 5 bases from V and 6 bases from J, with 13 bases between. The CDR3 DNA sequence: TGTGCCAGCAGTACTGGACAGACATCTGAAGCTTTCTTT. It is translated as CASSTGQTSEAFF.

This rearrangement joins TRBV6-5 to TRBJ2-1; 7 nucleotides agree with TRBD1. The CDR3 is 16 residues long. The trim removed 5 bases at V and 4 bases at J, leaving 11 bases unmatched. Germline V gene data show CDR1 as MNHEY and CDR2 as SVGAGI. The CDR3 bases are TGTGCCAGCAGTCCGCGTCCCGGGACAGCTTACAATGAGCAGTTCTTC. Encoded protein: CASSPRPGTAYNEQFF.

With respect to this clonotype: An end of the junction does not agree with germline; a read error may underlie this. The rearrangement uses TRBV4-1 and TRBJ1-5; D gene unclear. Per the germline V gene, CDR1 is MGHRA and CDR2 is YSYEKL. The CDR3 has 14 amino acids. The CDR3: CASSQSNSNQPQHF. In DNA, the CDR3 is TGTGCCAGCAGCCAATCCAACAGCAATCAGCCCCAGCATTTT.

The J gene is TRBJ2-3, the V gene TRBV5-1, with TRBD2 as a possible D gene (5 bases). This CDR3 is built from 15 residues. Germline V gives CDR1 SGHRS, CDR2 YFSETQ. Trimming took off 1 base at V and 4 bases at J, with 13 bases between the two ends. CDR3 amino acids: CASSLWRNQADTQYF. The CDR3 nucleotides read TGCGCCAGCAGCTTGTGGAGGAATCAAGCAGATACGCAGTATTTT.

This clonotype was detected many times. CDR3 protein: CASSLGRLLNTEAFF. Written as DNA, the CDR3 is TGTGCCAGCAGCTTAGGGCGACTCCTGAACACTGAAGCTTTCTTT. The V and J genes are TRBV7-2 and TRBJ1-1; D gene unclear. CDR1 and CDR2 from the germline V gene are SGHTA and FQGNSA. CDR3 length: 15 amino acids. Trimming stripped 1 base from V and 0 bases from J, with 9 bases between.

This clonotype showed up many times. The CDR3: CASKRKPGAETQYF. CDR3 nucleotides: TGTGCCAGTAAGAGGAAGCCGGGGGCGGAGACCCAGTACTTC. The V gene is TRBV19, the J gene TRBJ2-5; D assignment may be TRBD1 or TRBD2 (6 bases each). Germline V CDR1 and CDR2: LNHDA, SQIVND (reference sequence). Trimming shortened V by 7 bases and J by 5 bases, and 17 bases separated the two germline ends. This CDR3 is built from 14 residues. The complete variable domain, with remaining parts taken from reference TRBV19 and TRBJ2-5, reads DGGITQSPKYLFRKEGQNVTLSCEQNLNHDAMYWYRQDPGQGLRLIYYSQIVNDFQKGDIAEGYSVSREKKESFPLTVTSAQKNPTAFYLCASKRKPGAETQYFGPGTRLLVL.

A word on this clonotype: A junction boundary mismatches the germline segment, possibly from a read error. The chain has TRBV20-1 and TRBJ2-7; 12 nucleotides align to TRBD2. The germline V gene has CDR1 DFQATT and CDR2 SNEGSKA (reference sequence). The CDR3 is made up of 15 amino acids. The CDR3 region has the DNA TGCAGTGCTAGCCTAGCGGGGGGGGGATCTGACGATCAGTACTTC. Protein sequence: CSASLAGGGSDDQYF.

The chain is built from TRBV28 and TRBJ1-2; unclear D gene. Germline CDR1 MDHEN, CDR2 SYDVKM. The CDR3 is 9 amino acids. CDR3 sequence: CGVYGGYTF. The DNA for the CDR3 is TGTGGGGTATACGGGGGCTACACCTTC.

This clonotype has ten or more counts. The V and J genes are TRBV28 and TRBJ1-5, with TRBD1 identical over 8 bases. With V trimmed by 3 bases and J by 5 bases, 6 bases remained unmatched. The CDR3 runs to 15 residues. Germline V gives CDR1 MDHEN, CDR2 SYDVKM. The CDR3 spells CASSFQGAPDQPQHF. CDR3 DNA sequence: TGTGCCAGCAGTTTTCAGGGGGCCCCTGATCAGCCCCAGCATTTT.

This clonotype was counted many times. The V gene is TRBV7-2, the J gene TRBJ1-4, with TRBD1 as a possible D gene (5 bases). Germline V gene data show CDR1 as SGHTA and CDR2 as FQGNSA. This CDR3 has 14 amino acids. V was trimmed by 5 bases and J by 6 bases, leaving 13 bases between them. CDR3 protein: CASSVMGGDEKLFF. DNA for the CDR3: TGTGCCAGCAGCGTGATGGGGGGTGATGAAAAACTGTTTTTT.

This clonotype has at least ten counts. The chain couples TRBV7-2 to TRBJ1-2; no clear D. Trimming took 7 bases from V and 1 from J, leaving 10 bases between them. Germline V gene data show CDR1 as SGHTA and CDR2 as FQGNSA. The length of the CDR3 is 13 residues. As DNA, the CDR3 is TGTGCCAGCAACTTGGGGATTAACTATGGCTACACCTTC. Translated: CASNLGINYGYTF.

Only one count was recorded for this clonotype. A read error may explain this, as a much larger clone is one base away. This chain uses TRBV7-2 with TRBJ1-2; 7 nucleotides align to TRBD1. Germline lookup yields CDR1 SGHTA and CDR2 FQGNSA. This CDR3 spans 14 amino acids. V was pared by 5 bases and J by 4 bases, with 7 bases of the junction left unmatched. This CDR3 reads CASSPRGQFYGYTF. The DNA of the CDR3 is TGTGCCAGCAGCCCAAGGGGGCAGTTCTATGGCTACACCTTC.

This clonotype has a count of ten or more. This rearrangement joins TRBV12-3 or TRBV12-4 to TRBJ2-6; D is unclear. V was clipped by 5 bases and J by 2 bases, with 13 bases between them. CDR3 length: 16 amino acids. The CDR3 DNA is TGTGCCAGCAGTCCCCACGAAGGAGCTGGGGCCAACGTCCTGACTTTC. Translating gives CASSPHEGAGANVLTF.

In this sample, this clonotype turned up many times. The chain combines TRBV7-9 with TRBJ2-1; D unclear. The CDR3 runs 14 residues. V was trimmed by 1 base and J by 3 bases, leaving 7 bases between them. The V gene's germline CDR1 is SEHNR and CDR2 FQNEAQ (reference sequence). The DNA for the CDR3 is TGTGCCAGCAGCTTAGTTGGGTTCTACAATGAGCAGTTCTTC. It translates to CASSLVGFYNEQFF. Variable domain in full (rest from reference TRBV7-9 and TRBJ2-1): DTGVSQNPRHKITKRGQNVTFRCDPISEHNRLYWYRQTLGQGPEFLTYFQNEAQLEKSRLLSDRFSAERPKGSFSTLEIQRTEQGDSAMYLCASSLVGFYNEQFFGPGTRLTVL.

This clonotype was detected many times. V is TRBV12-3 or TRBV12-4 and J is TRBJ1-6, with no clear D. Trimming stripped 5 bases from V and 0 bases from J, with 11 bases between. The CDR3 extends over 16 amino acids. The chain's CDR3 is CASSRGGSSYNSPLHF. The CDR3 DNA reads TGTGCCAGCAGTCGCGGCGGGAGCTCCTATAATTCACCCCTCCACTTT.

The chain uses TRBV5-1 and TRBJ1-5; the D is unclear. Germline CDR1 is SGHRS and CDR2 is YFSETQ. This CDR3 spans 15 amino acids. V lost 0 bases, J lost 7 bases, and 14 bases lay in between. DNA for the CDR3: TGCGCCAGCAGCTTGGACGTAGGAGGCGGGCAGCCCCAGCATTTT. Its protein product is CASSLDVGGGQPQHF.

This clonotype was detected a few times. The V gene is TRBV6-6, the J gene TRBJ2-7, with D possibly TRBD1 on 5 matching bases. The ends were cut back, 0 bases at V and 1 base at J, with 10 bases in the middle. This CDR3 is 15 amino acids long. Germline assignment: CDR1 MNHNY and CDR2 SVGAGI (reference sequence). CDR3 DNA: TGTGCCAGCAGTTACTCGGCGGACAAGTCCTACGAGCAGTACTTC. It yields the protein CASSYSADKSYEQYF.

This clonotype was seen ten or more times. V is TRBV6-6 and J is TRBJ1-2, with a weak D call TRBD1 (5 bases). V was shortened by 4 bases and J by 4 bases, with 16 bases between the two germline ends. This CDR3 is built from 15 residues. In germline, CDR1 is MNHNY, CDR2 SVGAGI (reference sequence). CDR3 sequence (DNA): TGTGCCAGCAGTTTATCAGGGTCGCTGGGCTATGGCTACACCTTC. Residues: CASSLSGSLGYGYTF.

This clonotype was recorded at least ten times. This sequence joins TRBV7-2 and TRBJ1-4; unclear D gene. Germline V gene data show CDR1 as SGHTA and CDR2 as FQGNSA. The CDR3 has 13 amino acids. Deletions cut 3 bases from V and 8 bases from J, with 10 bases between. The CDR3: CASSLQLYEKLFF. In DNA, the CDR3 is TGTGCCAGCAGCTTGCAACTTTACGAAAAACTGTTTTTT.

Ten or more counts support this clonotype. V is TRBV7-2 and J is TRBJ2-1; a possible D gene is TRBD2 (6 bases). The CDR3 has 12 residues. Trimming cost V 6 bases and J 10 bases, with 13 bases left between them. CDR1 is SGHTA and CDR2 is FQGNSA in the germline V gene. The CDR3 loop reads CASSYRDSEQFF. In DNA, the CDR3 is TGTGCCAGCAGTTACCGGGACTCCGAGCAGTTCTTC.

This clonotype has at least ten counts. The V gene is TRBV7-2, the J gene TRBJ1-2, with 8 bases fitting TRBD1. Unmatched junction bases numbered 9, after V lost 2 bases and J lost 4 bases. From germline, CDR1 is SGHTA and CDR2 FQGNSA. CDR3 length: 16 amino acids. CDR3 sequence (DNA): TGTGCCAGCAGCTTATCAGGGCAGGGGGCCCCCTATGGCTACACCTTC. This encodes CASSLSGQGAPYGYTF.

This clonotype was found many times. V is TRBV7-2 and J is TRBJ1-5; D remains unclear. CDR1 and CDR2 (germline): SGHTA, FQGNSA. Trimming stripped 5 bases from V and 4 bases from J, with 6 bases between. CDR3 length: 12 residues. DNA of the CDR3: TGTGCCAGCAGCCCCCCTAATCAGCCCCAGCATTTT. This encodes CASSPPNQPQHF. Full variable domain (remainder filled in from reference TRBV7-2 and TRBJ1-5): GAGVSQSPSNKVTEKGKDVELRCDPISGHTALYWYRQSLGQGLEFLIYFQGNSAPDKSGLPSDRFSAERTGGSVSTLTIQRTQQEDSAVYLCASSPPNQPQHFGDGTRLSIL.

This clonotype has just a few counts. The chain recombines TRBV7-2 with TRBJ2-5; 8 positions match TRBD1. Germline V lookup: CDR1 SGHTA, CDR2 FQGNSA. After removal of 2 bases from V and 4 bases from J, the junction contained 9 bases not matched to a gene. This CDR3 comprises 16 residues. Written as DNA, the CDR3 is TGTGCCAGCAGCTTAAGGACAGGGTGGTATGGAGAGACCCAGTACTTC. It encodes CASSLRTGWYGETQYF.

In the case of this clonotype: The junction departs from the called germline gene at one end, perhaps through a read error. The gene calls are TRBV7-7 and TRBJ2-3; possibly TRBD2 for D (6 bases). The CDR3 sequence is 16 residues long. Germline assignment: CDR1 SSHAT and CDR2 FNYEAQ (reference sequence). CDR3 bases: TGTGCTAGCAGCCTCGGGACTGATCGTAGCACAGATACGCAGTATTTT. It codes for CASSLGTDRSTDTQYF.

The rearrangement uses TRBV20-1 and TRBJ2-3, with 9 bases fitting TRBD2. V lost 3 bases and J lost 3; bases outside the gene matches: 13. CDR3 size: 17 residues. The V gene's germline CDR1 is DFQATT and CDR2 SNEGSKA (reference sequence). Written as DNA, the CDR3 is TGCAGTGCTAGTGGGTCAGGTCTAGCGGGACCTACAGATACGCAGTATTTT. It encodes CSASGSGLAGPTDTQYF.

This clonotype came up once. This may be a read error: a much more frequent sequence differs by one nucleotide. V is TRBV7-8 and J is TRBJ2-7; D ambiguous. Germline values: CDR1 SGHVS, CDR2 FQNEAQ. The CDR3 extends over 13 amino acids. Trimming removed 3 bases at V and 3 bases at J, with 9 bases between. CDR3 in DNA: TGTGCCAGCAGCTTCACACGGAACTACGAGCAGTACTTC. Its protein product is CASSFTRNYEQYF.

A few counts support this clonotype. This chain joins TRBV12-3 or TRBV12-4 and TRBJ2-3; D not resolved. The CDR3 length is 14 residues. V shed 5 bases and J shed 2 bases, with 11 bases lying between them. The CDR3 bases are TGTGCCAGCAGTATAAAAGGGTACACAGATACGCAGTATTTT. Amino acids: CASSIKGYTDTQYF.

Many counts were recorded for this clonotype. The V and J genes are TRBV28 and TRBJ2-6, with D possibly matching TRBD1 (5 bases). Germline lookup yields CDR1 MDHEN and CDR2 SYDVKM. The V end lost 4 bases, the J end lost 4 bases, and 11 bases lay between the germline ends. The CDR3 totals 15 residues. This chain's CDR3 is CASSSSGSGANVLTF. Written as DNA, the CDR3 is TGTGCCAGCAGTTCTTCAGGGTCCGGGGCCAACGTCCTGACTTTC.

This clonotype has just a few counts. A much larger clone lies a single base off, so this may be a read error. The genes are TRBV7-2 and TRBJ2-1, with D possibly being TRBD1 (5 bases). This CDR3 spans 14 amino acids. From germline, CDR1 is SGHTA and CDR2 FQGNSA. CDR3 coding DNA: TGTGCCGGCAGCCGCAGACAGTATGGTAATGAGCAGTTCTTC. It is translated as CAGSRRQYGNEQFF.